This T cell receptor (beta chain) was found in a study of cytomegalovirus exposure and HLA in healthy donors. About the research overall: Early released data comprised about 90 million unique TCRs from HLA-typed donors.

Per the germline V gene, CDR1 is SGHRS and CDR2 is YFSETQ. CDR3 size: 14 residues. V lost 4 bases and J lost 5; bases outside the gene matches: 7. Concerning this clone itself: Its antigen is not known.

This PCR relied on a set of 60 Vbeta primers and 13 Jbeta primers. Libraries were prepared by immunoSEQ multiplex PCR; TCRdb keeps only in-frame clonotypes and omits some of them. Its table lists 60,000 to 70,000 clones. Study results and limitations: HLA-A and HLA-B allele assignments for most subjects were reportedly predicted accurately using TCR beta sequences.

The TCR was taken from a man aged 30 to 39 in good health and CMV-seropositive. Sequencing was done on a sample of PBMCs. The chain joins TRBV5-1 to TRBJ1-2; 8 bases fit TRBD1. CDR3 in DNA: TGCGCCAGCAGCGTCGGACAGGGCCGTTATGGCTACACCTTC. Its translation: CASSVGQGRYGYTF.